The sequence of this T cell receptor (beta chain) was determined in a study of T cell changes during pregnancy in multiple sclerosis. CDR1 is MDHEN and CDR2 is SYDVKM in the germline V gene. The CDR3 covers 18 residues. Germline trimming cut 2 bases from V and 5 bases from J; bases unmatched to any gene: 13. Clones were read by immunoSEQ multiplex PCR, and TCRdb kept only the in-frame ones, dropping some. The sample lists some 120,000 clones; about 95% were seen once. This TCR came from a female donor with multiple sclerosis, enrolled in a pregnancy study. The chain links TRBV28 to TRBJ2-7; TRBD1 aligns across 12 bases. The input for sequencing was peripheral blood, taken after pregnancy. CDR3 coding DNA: TGTGCCAGCAGTTTAGGGGGGACAGGGGGCCGTTCTCGGAACGAGCAGTACTTC. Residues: CASSLGGTGGRSRNEQYF.